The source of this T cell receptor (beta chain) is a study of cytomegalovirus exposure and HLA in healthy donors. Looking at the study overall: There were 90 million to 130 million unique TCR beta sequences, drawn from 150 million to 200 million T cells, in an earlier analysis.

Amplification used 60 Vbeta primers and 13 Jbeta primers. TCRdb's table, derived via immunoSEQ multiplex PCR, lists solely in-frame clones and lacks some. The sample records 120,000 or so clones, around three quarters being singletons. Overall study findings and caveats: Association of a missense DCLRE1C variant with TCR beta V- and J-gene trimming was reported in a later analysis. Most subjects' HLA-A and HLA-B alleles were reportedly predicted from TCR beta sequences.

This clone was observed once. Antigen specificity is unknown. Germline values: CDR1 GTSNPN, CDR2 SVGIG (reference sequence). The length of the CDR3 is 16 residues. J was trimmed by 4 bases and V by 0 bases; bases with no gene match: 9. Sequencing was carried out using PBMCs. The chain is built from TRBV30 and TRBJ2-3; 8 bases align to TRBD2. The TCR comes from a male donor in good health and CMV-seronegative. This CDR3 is CAWSVGGPGGPDTQYF. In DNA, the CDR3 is TGTGCCTGGAGTGTGGGGGGGCCGGGGGGGCCAGATACGCAGTATTTT.